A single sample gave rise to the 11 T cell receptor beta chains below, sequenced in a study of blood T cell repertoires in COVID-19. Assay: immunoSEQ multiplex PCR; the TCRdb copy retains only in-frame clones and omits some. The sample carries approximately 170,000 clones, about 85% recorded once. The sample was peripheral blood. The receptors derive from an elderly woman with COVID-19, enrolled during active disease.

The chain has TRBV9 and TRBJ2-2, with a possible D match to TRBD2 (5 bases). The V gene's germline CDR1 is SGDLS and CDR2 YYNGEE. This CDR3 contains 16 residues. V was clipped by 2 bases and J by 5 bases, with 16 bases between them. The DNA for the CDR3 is TGTGCCAGCAGCGTCCAAGGTCGGACTCCGACCGGGGAGCTGTTTTTT. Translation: CASSVQGRTPTGELFF.

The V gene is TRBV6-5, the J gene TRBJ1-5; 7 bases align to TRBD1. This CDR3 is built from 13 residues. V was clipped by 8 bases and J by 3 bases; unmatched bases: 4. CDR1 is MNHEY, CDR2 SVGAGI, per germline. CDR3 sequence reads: CASYRGNNQPQHF. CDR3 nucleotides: TGTGCCAGCTACAGGGGTAACAATCAGCCCCAGCATTTT.

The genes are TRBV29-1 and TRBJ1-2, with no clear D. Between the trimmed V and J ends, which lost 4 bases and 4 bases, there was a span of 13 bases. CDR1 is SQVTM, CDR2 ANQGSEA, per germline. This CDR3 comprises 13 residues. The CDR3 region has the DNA TGCAGCGTTGGGGCCTCTGGATCCTATGGCTACACCTTC. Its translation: CSVGASGSYGYTF.

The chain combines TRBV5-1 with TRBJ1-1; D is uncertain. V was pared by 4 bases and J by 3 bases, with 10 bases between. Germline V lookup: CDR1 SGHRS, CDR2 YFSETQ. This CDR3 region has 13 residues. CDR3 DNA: TGCGCCAGCAGCAGACGAGAGGACACTGAAGCTTTCTTT. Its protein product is CASSRREDTEAFF.

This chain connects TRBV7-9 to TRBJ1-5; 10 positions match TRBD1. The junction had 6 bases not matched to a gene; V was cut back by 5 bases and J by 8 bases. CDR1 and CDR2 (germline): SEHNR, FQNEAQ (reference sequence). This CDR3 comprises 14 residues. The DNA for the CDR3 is TGTGCCAGCAGCCACGACAGGGGGCAGGAGCCCCAGCATTTT. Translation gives CASSHDRGQEPQHF.

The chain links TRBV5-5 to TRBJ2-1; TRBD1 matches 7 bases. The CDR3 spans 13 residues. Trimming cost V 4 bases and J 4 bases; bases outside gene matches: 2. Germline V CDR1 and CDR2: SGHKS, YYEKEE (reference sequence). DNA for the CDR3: TGTGCCAGCAGCCGGGACAGATACAATGAGCAGTTCTTC. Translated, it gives CASSRDRYNEQFF.

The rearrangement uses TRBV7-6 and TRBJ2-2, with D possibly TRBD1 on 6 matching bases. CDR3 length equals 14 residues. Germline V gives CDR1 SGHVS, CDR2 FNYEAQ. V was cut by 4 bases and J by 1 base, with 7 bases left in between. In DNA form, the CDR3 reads TGTGCCAGCAGCTACAGGGAGAACACCGGGGAGCTGTTTTTT. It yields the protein CASSYRENTGELFF.

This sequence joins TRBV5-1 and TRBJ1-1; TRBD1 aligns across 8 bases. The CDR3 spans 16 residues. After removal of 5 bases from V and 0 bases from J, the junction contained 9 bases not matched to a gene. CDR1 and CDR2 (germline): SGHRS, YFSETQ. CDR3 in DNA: TGCGCCAGCAGGCCCGGGACAGGAAACATGAACACTGAAGCTTTCTTT. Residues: CASRPGTGNMNTEAFF.

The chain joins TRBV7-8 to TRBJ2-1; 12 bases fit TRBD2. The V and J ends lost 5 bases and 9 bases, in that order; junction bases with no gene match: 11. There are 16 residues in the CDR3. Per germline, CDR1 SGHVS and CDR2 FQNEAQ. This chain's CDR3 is CASSLSSSGGAAEQFF. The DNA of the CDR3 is TGTGCCAGCAGCCTATCCTCTAGCGGGGGGGCCGCTGAGCAGTTCTTC.

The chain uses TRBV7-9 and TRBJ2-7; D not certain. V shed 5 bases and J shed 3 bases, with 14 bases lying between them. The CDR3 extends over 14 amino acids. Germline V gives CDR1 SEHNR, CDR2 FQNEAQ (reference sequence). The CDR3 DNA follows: TGTGCCAGCAGCCCCCAACAAGAAAGCTACGAGCAGTACTTC. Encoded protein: CASSPQQESYEQYF.

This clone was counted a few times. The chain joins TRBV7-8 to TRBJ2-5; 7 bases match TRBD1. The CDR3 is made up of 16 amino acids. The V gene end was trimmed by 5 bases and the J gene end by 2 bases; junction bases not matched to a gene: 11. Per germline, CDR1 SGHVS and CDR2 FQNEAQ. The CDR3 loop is CASSNDRASNQETQYF. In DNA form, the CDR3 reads TGTGCCAGCAGCAACGACAGGGCATCGAATCAAGAGACCCAGTACTTC.